Sequencing of this T cell receptor (beta chain) was carried out in a study of CD8 T cells in Susac syndrome. RNA amounts of roughly 0.5 to 1 ug underwent reverse transcription with random hexamers. TCR beta CDR3 was amplified by immunoSEQ multiplex PCR. This amplification extended across 54 Vbeta and 13 Jbeta segments. TCRdb re-analysed the immunoSEQ multiplex PCR reads in MiXCR, keeping a single row per CDR3 protein. The repertoire consists of roughly 200,000 distinct CDR3 sequences, with roughly 92% occurring once and the leading ten covering 0.095% to 0.12%. This CDR3 spans 16 amino acids. V was clipped by 3 bases and J by 7 bases; unmatched bases: 12. Germline V gene data show CDR1 as KGHSH and CDR2 as LQKENI.

The source of this sequence is a human donor in good health. The chain employs TRBV18 and TRBJ1-5; TRBD1 aligns across 7 bases. The sample consisted of CD4+ T cells from PBMCs. CDR3 loop: CASSPRGQGPGQPQHF. CDR3 DNA sequence: TGTGCCAGCTCACCGAGGGGGCAGGGGCCGGGACAGCCCCAGCATTTT.